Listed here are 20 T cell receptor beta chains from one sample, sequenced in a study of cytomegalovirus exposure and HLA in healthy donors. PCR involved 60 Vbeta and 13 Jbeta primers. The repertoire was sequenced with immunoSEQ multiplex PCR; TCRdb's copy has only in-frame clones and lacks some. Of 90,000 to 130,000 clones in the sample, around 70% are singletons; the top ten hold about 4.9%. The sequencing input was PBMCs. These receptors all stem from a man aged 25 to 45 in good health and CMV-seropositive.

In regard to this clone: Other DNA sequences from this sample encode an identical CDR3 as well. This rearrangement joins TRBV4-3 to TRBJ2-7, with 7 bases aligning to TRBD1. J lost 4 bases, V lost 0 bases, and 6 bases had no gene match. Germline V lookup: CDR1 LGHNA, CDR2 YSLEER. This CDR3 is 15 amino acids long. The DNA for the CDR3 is TGCGCCAGCAGCCAAGATCTGGGACAGCCTTACGAGCAGTACTTC. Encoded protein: CASSQDLGQPYEQYF.

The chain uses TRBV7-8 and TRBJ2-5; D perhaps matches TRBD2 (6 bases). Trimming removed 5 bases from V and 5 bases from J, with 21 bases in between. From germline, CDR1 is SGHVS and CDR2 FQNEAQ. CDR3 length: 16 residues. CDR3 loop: CASSPRTRIGGETQYF. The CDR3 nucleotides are TGTGCCAGCAGCCCTAGGACACGGATAGGAGGGGAGACCCAGTACTTC.

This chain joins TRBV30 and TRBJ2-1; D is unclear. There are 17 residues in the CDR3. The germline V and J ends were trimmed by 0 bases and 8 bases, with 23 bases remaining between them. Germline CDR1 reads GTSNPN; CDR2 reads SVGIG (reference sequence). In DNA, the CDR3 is TGTGCCTGGAGTGTAGTCGGGTTCGAACGGGTACACGATGAGCAGTTCTTC. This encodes CAWSVVGFERVHDEQFF.

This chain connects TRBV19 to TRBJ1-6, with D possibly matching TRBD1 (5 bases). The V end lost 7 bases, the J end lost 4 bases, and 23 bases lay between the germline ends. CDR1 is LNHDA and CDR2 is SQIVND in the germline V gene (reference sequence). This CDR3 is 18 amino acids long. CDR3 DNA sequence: TGTGCCAGTACCGTCTCGTCCACTGCCGGGGGGTATAATTCACCCCTCCACTTT. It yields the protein CASTVSSTAGGYNSPLHF.

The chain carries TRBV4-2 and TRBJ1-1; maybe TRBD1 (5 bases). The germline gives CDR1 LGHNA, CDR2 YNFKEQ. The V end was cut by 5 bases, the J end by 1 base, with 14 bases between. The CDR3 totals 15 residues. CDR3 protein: CASSKSGAPNTEAFF. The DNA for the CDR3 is TGTGCCAGCAGCAAGAGTGGGGCCCCGAACACTGAAGCTTTCTTT.

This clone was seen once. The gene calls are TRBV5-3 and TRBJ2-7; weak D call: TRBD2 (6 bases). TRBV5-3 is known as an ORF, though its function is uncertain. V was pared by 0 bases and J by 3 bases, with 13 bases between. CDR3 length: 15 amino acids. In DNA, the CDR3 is TGTGCCAGAAGCTTGGGGGGACTCGCGGTCTACGAGCAGTACTTC. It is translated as CARSLGGLAVYEQYF.

CDR3 loop: CASSLRQASSYEQYF. CDR3 bases: TGTGCCAGCAGCTTAAGACAGGCAAGCTCCTACGAGCAGTACTTC. V is TRBV7-3 and J is TRBJ2-7, with D possibly TRBD1 on 6 matching bases. Between the trimmed V and J ends, which lost 1 base and 0 bases, there was a span of 10 bases. The CDR3 runs 15 residues. Germline V gene sequence: CDR1 SGHTA, CDR2 FQGTGA.

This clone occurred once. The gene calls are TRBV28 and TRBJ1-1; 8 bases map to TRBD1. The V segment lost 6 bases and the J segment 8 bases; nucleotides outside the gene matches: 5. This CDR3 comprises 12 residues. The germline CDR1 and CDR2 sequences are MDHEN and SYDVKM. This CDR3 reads CASRLDRGEAFF. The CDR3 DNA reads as TGTGCCAGCAGACTAGACAGGGGAGAAGCTTTCTTT.

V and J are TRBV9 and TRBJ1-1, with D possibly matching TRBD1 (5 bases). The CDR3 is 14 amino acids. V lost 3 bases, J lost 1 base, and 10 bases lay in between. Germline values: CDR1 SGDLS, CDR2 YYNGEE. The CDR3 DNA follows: TGTGCCAGCAGCGGGGGACTCCAGAACACTGAAGCTTTCTTT. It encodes CASSGGLQNTEAFF.

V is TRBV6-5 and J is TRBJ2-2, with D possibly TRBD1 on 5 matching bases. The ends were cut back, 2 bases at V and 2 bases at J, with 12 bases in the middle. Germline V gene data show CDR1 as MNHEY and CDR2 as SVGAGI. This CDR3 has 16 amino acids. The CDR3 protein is CASSYDSPGNTGELFF. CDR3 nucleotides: TGTGCCAGCAGTTACGACAGCCCTGGAAACACCGGGGAGCTGTTTTTT.

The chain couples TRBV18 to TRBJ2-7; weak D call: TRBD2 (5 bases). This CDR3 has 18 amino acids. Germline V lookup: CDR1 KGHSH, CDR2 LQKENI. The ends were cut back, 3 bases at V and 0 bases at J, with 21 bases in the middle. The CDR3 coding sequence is TGTGCCAGCTCACCCCCCACCCTGGCCGGGGAGATCTCCTACGAGCAGTACTTC. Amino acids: CASSPPTLAGEISYEQYF.

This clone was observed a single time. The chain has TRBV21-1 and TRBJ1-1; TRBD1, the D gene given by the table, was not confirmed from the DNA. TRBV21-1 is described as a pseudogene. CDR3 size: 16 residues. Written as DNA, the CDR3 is TGTGCCAGCAGCAAAGAAATAGTCCAGGCGTGCACTGAAGCTTTCTTT. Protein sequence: CASSKEIVQACTEAFF.

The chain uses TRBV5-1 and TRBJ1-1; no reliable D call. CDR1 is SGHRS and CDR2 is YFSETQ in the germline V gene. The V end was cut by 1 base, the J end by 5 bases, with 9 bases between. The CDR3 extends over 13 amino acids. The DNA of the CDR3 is TGCGCCAGCAGCTTGAAAAGAGGGACTGAAGCTTTCTTT. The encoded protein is CASSLKRGTEAFF. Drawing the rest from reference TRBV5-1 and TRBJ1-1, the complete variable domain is KAGVTQTPRYLIKTRGQQVTLSCSPISGHRSVSWYQQTPGQGLQFLFEYFSETQRNKGNFPGRFSGRQFSNSRSEMNVSTLELGDSALYLCASSLKRGTEAFFGQGTRLTVV.

The CDR3 reads CASRKDRGPGTYGYTF. The CDR3 region has the DNA TGTGCCAGCAGGAAGGACAGGGGGCCGGGGACATATGGCTACACCTTC. The J gene is TRBJ1-2, the V gene TRBV2; 11 bases agree with TRBD1. V lost 6 bases, J lost 5 bases, and 11 bases stayed unmatched. The germline CDR1 and CDR2 sequences are SNHLY and FYNNEI. The CDR3 runs 16 residues.

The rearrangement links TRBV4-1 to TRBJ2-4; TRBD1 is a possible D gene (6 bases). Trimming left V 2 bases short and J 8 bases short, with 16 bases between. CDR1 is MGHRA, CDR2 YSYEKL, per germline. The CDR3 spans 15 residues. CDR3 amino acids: CASSQLRLEGDIQYF. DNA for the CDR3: TGCGCCAGCAGCCAATTGAGGCTAGAGGGGGACATTCAGTACTTC.

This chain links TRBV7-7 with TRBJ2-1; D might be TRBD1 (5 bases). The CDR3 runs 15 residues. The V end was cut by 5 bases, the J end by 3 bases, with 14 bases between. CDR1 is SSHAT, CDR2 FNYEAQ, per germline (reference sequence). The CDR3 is CASSQDSGNYNEQFF. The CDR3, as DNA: TGTGCCAGCAGCCAAGACAGTGGAAACTACAATGAGCAGTTCTTC.

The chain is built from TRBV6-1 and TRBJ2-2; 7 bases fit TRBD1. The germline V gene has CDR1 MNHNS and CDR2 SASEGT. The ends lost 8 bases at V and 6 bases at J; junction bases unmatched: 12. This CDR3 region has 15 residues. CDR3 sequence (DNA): TGTGCCAGCCGAGAACACAGGGGAGTCGCCGGGGAGCTGTTTTTT. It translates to CASREHRGVAGELFF.

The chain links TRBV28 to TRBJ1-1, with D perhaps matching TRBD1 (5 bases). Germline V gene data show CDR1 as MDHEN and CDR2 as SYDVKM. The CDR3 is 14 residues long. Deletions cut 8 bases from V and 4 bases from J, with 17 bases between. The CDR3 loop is CASALWGGSTEAFF. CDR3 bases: TGTGCCAGCGCCCTCTGGGGGGGGAGCACTGAAGCTTTCTTT.

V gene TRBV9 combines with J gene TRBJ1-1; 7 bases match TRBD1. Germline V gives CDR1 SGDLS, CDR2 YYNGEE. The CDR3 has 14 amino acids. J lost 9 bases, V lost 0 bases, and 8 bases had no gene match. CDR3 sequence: CASSVETVGGKAFF. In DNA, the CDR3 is TGTGCCAGCAGCGTAGAAACGGTAGGGGGCAAAGCTTTCTTT.

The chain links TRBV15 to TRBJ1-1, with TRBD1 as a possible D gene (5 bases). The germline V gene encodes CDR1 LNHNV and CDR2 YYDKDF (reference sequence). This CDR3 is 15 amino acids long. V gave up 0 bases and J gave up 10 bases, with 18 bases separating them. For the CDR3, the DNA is TGTGCCACCAGCAGAGATCTGGGGAGGGGAGGTTCAGCTTTCTTT. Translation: CATSRDLGRGGSAFF.